Listed here are 16 T cell receptor beta chains from one sample, sequenced in a study of regulatory T cells in long-lasting Graves disease (dated by TCRdb to the early 2020s). This sample's time point label indicates: newly diagnosed GD, antithyroid drugs for less than 3 months. For both TCR sequencing and RNA sequencing, RNA was extracted from PBMCs in TRIzol. Receptor amplification or capture employed multiplex PCR. The sequencer was an Illumina HiSeq 4000. To build TCR beta libraries, CDR3 regions were amplified by Arm-PCR using iRepertoire HTBI primers. TCRdb reprocessed the public reads (quality trimming at Q25 with fastp, clone calling with MiXCR) and kept in-frame beta chains. Identical CDR3 protein sequences are pooled into one entry, listed with their most common genes and DNA. For this sample there are hundreds of thousands of distinct CDR3 sequences; approximately 15% appear just once. About 17% of the sample belongs to the ten largest clones.

The same sample was also used in a study of T cells in Graves' hyperthyroidism and ophthalmopathy.

The source material was peripheral blood mononuclear cells (PBMCs), sampled at new diagnosis, from a patient treated with antithyroid drugs. The receptors stem from a woman in her 30s with Graves disease. Donor details come from another sample of the same person, matched by shared clones.

This clonotype was seen more than once but under ten times. The V gene is TRBV19, the J gene TRBJ2-2, with D maybe TRBD2 (6 bases). CDR3 length equals 16 residues. Germline-derived CDR1 and CDR2 are LNHDA and SQIVND (reference sequence). V dropped 6 bases and J dropped 2 bases, with 16 bases sitting between them. CDR3 amino acids: CASRVRREGNTGELFF. The CDR3 nucleotides are TGTGCCAGTAGAGTAAGGAGGGAAGGAAACACCGGGGAGCTGTTTTTT.

The V and J genes are TRBV10-3 and TRBJ2-1, with 11 bases aligning to TRBD2. Germline loops: CDR1 ENHRY, CDR2 SYGVKD. With V trimmed by 8 bases and J by 2 bases, 14 bases remained unmatched. The CDR3 sequence is 18 residues long. The CDR3 reads CAIQEGIAGGWPYNEQFF. The CDR3 region has the DNA TGTGCCATCCAGGAGGGGATAGCGGGAGGGTGGCCCTACAATGAGCAGTTCTTC.

This clonotype showed up just a few times. This chain joins TRBV20-1 and TRBJ1-6; D is ambiguous. CDR3 length equals 13 residues. V was pared by 3 bases and J by 6 bases, with 9 bases between. Germline assignment: CDR1 DFQATT and CDR2 SNEGSKA (reference sequence). CDR3 DNA sequence: TGCAGTGCTAGCGAAGTTCTTAATTCACCCCTCCACTTT. It yields the protein CSASEVLNSPLHF.

V is TRBV18 and J is TRBJ1-1; unclear D gene. This CDR3 contains 15 residues. V lost 3 bases and J lost 2, with 13 bases in between. CDR1 is KGHSH, CDR2 LQKENI, per germline. The CDR3 spells CASSPLRSPNTEAFF. The CDR3 bases are TGTGCCAGCTCACCCCTCCGCAGCCCAAACACTGAAGCTTTCTTT.

DNA of the CDR3: TGTGCCAGCAGTTACAGAGATCGTCCGGGAGGAAGGGCCTACAATGAGCAGTTCTTC. It encodes CASSYRDRPGGRAYNEQFF. This chain joins TRBV6-2 or TRBV6-3 and TRBJ2-1, with 7 positions matching TRBD2. Germline lookup yields CDR1 MNHEY and CDR2 SVGEGT. This CDR3 is built from 19 residues. V lost 2 bases, J lost 2 bases, and 15 bases stayed unmatched.

The chain links TRBV27 to TRBJ1-4; D remains ambiguous. The germline V gene encodes CDR1 MNHEY and CDR2 SMNVEV (reference sequence). Trimming stripped 3 bases from V and 4 bases from J, with 9 bases between. The CDR3 contains 14 residues. The CDR3 reads CASSLHGSNEKLFF. Written as DNA, the CDR3 is TGTGCCAGCAGTTTGCATGGGAGTAATGAAAAACTGTTTTTT.

This clonotype came up a few times. The rearrangement joins TRBV18 to TRBJ1-2; D is possibly TRBD1 (6 bases). Germline assignment: CDR1 KGHSH and CDR2 LQKENI. V lost 3 bases and J 3 bases, leaving 14 bases between the germline ends. The CDR3 covers 15 residues. As DNA, the CDR3 is TGTGCCAGCTCACCTACCGGGGGCTCCGACTATGGCTACACCTTC. It yields the protein CASSPTGGSDYGYTF.

This clonotype has a count of ten or more. The rearrangement uses TRBV5-1 and TRBJ2-7, with D perhaps being TRBD1 or TRBD2 (5 bases each). V lost 4 bases and J lost 7, with 18 bases in between. The germline V gene has CDR1 SGHRS and CDR2 YFSETQ. This CDR3 comprises 14 residues. The CDR3 loop reads CASSAKPGPEEQYF. DNA for the CDR3: TGCGCCAGCAGCGCCAAACCGGGACCCGAAGAGCAGTACTTC.

A few counts support this clonotype. This sequence may be a read error, since a much larger clone differs from it by one base. The chain combines TRBV7-8 with TRBJ1-5; TRBD1 aligns across 7 bases. There are 15 residues in the CDR3. Germline CDR1 is SGHVS and CDR2 is FQNEAQ. CDR3 protein: CASSKQGTANRPQHF. Here the CDR3 DNA reads TGTGCCAGCAGCAAACAAGGGACAGCCAATCGGCCCCAGCATTTT.

This clonotype was counted ten times or more. The rearrangement uses TRBV3-1 and TRBJ1-1; D gene uncertain. Trimming stripped 2 bases from V and 0 bases from J, with 7 bases between. The CDR3 length is 14 residues. Germline-derived CDR1 and CDR2 are LGHDT and YNNKEL (reference sequence). CDR3: CASSQRAMNTEAFF. CDR3 bases: TGTGCCAGCAGCCAACGAGCTATGAACACTGAAGCTTTCTTT. Combining the CDR3 with reference TRBV3-1 and TRBJ1-1 gives the whole variable domain DTAVSQTPKYLVTQMGNDKSIKCEQNLGHDTMYWYKQDSKKFLKIMFSYNNKELIINETVPNRFSPKSPDKAHLNLHINSLELGDSAVYFCASSQRAMNTEAFFGQGTRLTVV.

This clonotype was seen many times. The chain employs TRBV28 and TRBJ1-1; D is possibly TRBD1 (6 bases). This CDR3 contains 15 residues. CDR1 is MDHEN and CDR2 is SYDVKM in the germline V gene. Trimming took 6 bases from V and 3 from J, leaving 17 bases between them. CDR3: CASSPSQGMYTEAFF. Here the CDR3 DNA reads TGTGCCAGCAGCCCATCTCAGGGGATGTACACTGAAGCTTTCTTT.

CDR3 protein: CASSATGTANSGNTIYF. In nucleotides, the CDR3 is TGTGCCAGCAGCGCAACCGGGACAGCCAACTCTGGAAACACCATATATTTT. The V and J genes are TRBV9 and TRBJ1-3; 7 bases match TRBD1. The CDR3 spans 17 residues. V lost 3 bases to trimming and J lost 0 bases; unmatched junction nucleotides: 9. The germline gives CDR1 SGDLS, CDR2 YYNGEE.

This clonotype has ten or more counts. The chain carries TRBV6-1 and TRBJ1-1; D is undetermined. Trimming took off 7 bases at V and 1 base at J, with 19 bases between the two ends. The CDR3 extends over 16 amino acids. Germline V gene data show CDR1 as MNHNS and CDR2 as SASEGT. CDR3 residues: CASTPWQKGSNTEAFF. CDR3 DNA sequence: TGTGCCAGCACCCCTTGGCAGAAAGGGTCGAACACTGAAGCTTTCTTT.

This clonotype was recorded many times. The chain joins TRBV29-1 to TRBJ2-7, with 10 bases lining up with TRBD2. This CDR3 comprises 15 residues. The junction had 8 bases not matched to a gene; V was cut back by 5 bases and J by 1 base. Germline CDR1 and CDR2: SQVTM and ANQGSEA. The CDR3 nucleotides read TGCAGCGTTAGCCCGGCTAGCGGGAGTTCCTACGAGCAGTACTTC. Amino acid sequence: CSVSPASGSSYEQYF.

This clonotype was seen at least ten times. The chain uses TRBV5-1 and TRBJ2-1; 9 bases align to TRBD2. Germline V gene data show CDR1 as SGHRS and CDR2 as YFSETQ. The trim removed 5 bases at V and 4 bases at J, leaving 10 bases unmatched. This CDR3 is 16 amino acids long. The CDR3 is CASSWEAGGGYNEQFF. In nucleotides, the CDR3 is TGCGCCAGCAGTTGGGAAGCGGGAGGAGGTTACAATGAGCAGTTCTTC.

The chain couples TRBV3-1 to TRBJ1-2, with TRBD1 as a possible D gene (5 bases). Between the trimmed V and J ends, which lost 4 bases and 8 bases, there was a span of 23 bases. The CDR3 spans 16 residues. CDR1 and CDR2 from the germline V gene are LGHDT and YNNKEL (reference sequence). CDR3 protein: CASSPLGILDKHGYTF. DNA for the CDR3: TGTGCCAGCAGCCCTCTCGGCATCTTGGACAAACACGGCTACACCTTC.